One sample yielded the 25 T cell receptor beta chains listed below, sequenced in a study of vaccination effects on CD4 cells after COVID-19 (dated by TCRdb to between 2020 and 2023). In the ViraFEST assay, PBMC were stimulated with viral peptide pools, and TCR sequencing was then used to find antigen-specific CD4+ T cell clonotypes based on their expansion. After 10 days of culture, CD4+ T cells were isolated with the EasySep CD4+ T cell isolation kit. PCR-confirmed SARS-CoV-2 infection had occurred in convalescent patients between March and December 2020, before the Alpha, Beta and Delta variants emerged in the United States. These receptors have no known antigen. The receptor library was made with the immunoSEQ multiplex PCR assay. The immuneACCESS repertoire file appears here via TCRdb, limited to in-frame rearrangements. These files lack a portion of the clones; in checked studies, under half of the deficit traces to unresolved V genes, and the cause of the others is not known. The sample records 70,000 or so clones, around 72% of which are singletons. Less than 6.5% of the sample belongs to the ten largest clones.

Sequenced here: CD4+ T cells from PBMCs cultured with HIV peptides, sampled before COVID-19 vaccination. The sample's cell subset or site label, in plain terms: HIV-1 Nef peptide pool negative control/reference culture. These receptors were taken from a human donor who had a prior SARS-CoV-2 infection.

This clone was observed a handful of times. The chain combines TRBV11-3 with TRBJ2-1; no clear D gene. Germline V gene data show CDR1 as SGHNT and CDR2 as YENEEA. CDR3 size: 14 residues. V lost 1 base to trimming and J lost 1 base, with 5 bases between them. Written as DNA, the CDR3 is TGTGCCAGCAGCTTAGGCGATTCCTACAATGAGCAGTTCTTC. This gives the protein CASSLGDSYNEQFF.

CDR3 DNA sequence: TGTGCCAGCAGCTTGGCCGGGCGACCGGGAAACACCATATATTTT. Protein sequence: CASSLAGRPGNTIYF. This chain joins TRBV5-6 and TRBJ1-3; no clear D. The germline gives CDR1 SGHDT, CDR2 YYEEEE. V was pared by 0 bases and J by 4 bases, with 11 bases between. The CDR3 runs 15 residues.

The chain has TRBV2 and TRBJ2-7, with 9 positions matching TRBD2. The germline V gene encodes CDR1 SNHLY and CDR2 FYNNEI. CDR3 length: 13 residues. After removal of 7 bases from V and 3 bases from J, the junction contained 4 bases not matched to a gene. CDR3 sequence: CASKVTSGYEQYF. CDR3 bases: TGTGCCAGCAAGGTGACTAGCGGCTACGAGCAGTACTTC.

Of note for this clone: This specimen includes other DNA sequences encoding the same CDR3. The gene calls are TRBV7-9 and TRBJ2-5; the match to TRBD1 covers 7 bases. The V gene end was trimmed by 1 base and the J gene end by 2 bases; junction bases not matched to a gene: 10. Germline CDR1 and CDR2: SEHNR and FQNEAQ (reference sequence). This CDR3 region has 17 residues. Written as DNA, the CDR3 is TGTGCCAGCAGCTTAGTTTCTAGGACAGGCCTTCAAGAGACCCAGTACTTC. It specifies CASSLVSRTGLQETQYF.

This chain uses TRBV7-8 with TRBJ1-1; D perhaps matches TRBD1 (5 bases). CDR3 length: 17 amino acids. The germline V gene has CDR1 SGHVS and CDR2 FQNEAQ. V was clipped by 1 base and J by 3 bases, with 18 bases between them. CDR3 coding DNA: TGTGCCAGCAGCTTAGGACCCGTTGGGGGTGGTGACACTGAAGCTTTCTTT. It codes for CASSLGPVGGGDTEAFF.

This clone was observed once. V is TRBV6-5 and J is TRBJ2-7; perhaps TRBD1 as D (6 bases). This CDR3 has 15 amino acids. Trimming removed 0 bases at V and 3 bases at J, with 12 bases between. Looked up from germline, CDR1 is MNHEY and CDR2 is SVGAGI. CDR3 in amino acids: CASSYSRYRVYEQYF. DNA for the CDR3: TGTGCCAGCAGTTACTCTCGATACAGGGTCTACGAGCAGTACTTC.

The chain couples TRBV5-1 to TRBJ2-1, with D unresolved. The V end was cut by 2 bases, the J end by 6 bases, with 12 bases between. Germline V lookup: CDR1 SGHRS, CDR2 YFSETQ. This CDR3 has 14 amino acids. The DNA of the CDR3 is TGCGCCAGCAGCTTTGGCCTAGAAGTCAATGAGCAGTTCTTC. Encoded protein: CASSFGLEVNEQFF.

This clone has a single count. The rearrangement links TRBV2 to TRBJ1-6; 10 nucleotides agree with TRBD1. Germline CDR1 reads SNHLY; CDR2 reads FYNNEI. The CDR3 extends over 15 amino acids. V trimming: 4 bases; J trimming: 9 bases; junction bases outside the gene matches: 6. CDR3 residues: CASSGDRGSFSPLHF. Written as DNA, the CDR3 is TGTGCCAGCAGTGGGGACAGGGGCTCTTTTTCACCCCTCCACTTT.

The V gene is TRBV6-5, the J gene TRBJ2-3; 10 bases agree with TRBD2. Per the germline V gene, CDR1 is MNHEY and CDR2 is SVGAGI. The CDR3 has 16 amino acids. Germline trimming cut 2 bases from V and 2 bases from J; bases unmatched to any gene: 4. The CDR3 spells CASSYTGLAVTDTQYF. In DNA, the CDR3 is TGTGCCAGCAGTTACACTGGACTAGCGGTCACAGATACGCAGTATTTT.

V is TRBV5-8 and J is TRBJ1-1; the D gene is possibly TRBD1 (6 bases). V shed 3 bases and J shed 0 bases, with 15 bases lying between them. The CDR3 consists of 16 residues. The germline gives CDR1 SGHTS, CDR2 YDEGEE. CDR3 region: CASSSRTAVMNTEAFF. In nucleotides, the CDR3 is TGTGCCAGCAGCTCCCGGACAGCCGTCATGAACACTGAAGCTTTCTTT.

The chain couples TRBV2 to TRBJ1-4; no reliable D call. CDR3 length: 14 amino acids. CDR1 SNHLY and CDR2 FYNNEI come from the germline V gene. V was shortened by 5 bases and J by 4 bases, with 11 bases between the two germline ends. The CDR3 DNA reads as TGTGCCAGCAGTCCAAATCTGAGTAATGAAAAACTGTTTTTT. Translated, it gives CASSPNLSNEKLFF.

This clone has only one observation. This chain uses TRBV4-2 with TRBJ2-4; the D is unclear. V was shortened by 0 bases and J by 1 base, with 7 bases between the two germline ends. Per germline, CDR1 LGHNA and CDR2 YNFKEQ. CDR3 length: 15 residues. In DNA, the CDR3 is TGTGCCAGCAGCCAAGACGGCCTGGCCAAAAACATTCAGTACTTC. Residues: CASSQDGLAKNIQYF.

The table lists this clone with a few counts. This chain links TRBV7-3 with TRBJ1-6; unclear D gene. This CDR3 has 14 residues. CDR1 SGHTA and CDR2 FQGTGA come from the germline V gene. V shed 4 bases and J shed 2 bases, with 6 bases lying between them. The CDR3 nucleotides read TGTGCCAGCAGCTCTCAGCCCTATAATTCACCCCTCCACTTT. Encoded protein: CASSSQPYNSPLHF.

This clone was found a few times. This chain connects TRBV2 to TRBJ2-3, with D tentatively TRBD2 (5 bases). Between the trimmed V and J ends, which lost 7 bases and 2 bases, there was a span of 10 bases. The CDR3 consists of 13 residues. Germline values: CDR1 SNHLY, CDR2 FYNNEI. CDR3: CASNPSFTDTQYF. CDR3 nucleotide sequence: TGTGCCAGCAATCCTAGCTTCACAGATACGCAGTATTTT.

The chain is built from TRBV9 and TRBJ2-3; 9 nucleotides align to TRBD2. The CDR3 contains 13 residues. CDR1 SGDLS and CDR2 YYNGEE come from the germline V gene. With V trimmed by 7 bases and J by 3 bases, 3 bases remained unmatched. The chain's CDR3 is CASAGGLTDTQYF. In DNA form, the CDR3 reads TGTGCCAGCGCGGGGGGGCTAACAGATACGCAGTATTTT.

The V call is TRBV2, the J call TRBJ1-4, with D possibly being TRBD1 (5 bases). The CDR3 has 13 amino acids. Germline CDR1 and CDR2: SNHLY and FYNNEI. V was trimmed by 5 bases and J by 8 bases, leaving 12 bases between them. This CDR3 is CASSYNGGEKLFF. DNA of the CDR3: TGTGCCAGCAGTTATAATGGGGGGGAAAAACTGTTTTTT.

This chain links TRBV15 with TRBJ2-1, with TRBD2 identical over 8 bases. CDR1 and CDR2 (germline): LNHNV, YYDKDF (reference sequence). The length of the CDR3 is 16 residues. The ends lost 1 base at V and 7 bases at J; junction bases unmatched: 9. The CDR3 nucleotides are TGTGCCACCAGCAGAGTGAGTCGGGGGGGGCCTAATGAGCAGTTCTTC. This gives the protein CATSRVSRGGPNEQFF.

The CDR3: CASSLFGQGPNQETQYF. CDR3 nucleotide sequence: TGCGCCAGCAGCTTGTTCGGACAGGGCCCCAACCAAGAGACCCAGTACTTC. The rearrangement joins TRBV5-1 to TRBJ2-5; 8 nucleotides agree with TRBD1. With V trimmed by 1 base and J by 0 bases, 8 bases remained unmatched. The CDR3 consists of 17 residues. Germline V gene data show CDR1 as SGHRS and CDR2 as YFSETQ.

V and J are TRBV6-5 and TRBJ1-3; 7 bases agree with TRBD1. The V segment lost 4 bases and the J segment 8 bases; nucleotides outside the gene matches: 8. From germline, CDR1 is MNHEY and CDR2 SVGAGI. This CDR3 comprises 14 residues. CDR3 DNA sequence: TGTGCCAGCAGTTTCGGGACAGCATTTGACACCATATATTTT. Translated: CASSFGTAFDTIYF.

In DNA, the CDR3 is TGCAGTGCTAGTCCGGGGCTCGAGCAGTACTTC. Amino acids: CSASPGLEQYF. V and J are TRBV20-1 and TRBJ2-7; D is possibly TRBD1 or TRBD2 (5 bases each). The germline V and J ends were trimmed by 3 bases and 6 bases, with 9 bases remaining between them. Germline V gives CDR1 DFQATT, CDR2 SNEGSKA (reference sequence). This CDR3 comprises 11 residues.

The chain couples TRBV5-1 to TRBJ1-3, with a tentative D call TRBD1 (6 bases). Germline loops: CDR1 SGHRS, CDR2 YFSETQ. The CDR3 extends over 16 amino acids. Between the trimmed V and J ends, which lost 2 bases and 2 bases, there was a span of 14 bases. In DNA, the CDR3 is TGCGCCAGCAGCTTACAATCCGGACAGACTGGAAACACCATATATTTT. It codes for CASSLQSGQTGNTIYF. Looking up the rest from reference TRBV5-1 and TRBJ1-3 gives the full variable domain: KAGVTQTPRYLIKTRGQQVTLSCSPISGHRSVSWYQQTPGQGLQFLFEYFSETQRNKGNFPGRFSGRQFSNSRSEMNVSTLELGDSALYLCASSLQSGQTGNTIYFGEGSWLTVV.

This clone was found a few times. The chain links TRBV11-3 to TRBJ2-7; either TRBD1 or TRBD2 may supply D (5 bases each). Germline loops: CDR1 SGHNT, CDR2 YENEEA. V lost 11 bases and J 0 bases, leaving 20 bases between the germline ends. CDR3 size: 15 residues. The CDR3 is CAGRGLPECSYEQYF. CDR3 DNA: TGTGCCGGACGGGGCCTCCCGGAGTGCTCCTACGAGCAGTACTTC.

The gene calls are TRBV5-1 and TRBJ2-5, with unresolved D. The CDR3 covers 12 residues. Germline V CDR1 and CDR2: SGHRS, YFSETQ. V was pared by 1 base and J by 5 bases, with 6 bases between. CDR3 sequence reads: CASSLIRETQYF. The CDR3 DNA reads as TGCGCCAGCAGCTTGATCCGGGAGACCCAGTACTTC.

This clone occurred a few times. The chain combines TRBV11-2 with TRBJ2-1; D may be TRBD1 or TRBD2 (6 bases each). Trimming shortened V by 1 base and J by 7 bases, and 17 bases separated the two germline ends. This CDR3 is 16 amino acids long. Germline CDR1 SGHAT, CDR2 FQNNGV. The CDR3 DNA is TGTGCCAGCAGCTTAGTTTTCGGGGGCCGGGGGAATGAGCAGTTCTTC. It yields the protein CASSLVFGGRGNEQFF. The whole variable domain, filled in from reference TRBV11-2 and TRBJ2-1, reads EAGVAQSPRYKIIEKRQSVAFWCNPISGHATLYWYQQILGQGPKLLIQFQNNGVVDDSQLPKDRFSAERLKGVDSTLKIQPAKLEDSAVYLCASSLVFGGRGNEQFFGPGTRLTVL.

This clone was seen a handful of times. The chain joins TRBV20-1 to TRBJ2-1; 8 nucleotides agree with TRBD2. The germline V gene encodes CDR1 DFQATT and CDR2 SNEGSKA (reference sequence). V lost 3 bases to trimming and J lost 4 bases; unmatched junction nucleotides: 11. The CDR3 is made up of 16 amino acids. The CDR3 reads CSASSPAGGGYNEQFF. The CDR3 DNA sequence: TGCAGTGCTAGTTCCCCGGCGGGAGGTGGGTACAATGAGCAGTTCTTC.